Below are 26 T cell receptor beta chains sequenced from a single sample in a study of T cell repertoires in cytomegalovirus infection. TCRdb reanalysed the reads using MiXCR and keeps one entry per CDR3 protein. The repertoire has 90,000 to 120,000 distinct CDR3 sequences, approximately 45% of them found once; the top ten carry just under 75%. These TCRs are of unknown antigen specificity. The sequencing used CD8+ T cells from cultured PBMCs, collected from culture after CMV antigen stimulation. These receptors were collected from a human donor in good health (CMV status not recorded). Some clones in this sample may be carry-over from other donors' samples.

Many counts were recorded for this clonotype. V gene TRBV7-8 combines with J gene TRBJ2-3; 7 nucleotides align to TRBD2. V gave up 2 bases and J gave up 4 bases; unmatched junction bases: 3. The CDR3 loop spans 14 amino acids. CDR1 is SGHVS, CDR2 FQNEAQ, per germline. CDR3 nucleotide sequence: TGTGCCAGCAGCTTACTGGGGGGGTCAGATACGCAGTATTTT. Translation gives CASSLLGGSDTQYF.

The chain is built from TRBV12-3 or TRBV12-4 and TRBJ2-3; 9 nucleotides line up with TRBD2. The length of the CDR3 is 16 residues. V was pared by 6 bases and J by 6 bases, with 13 bases of the junction left unmatched. This CDR3 reads CASSPRGGGAVDTQYF. The CDR3 nucleotides are TGTGCCAGCAGCCCGCGTGGCGGGGGGGCCGTGGATACGCAGTATTTT.

There are many counts of this clonotype. The chain joins TRBV7-8 to TRBJ2-5; no clear D. Germline CDR1 SGHVS, CDR2 FQNEAQ. Trimming took off 2 bases at V and 5 bases at J, with 12 bases between the two ends. CDR3 length: 14 amino acids. The CDR3 region has the DNA TGTGCCAGCAGCTTATCGGGCTTTTCGGAGACCCAGTACTTC. Its translation: CASSLSGFSETQYF.

The table lists this clonotype with a few counts. The V and J genes are TRBV7-8 and TRBJ1-2; D might be TRBD1 (5 bases). CDR1 and CDR2 from the germline V gene are SGHVS and FQNEAQ. The CDR3 consists of 13 residues. Trimming shortened V by 4 bases and J by 5 bases, and 11 bases separated the two germline ends. In DNA, the CDR3 is TGTGCCAGCAGCTCAGGGACGGCTTATGGCTACACCTTC. Protein: CASSSGTAYGYTF. Variable domain in full (rest from reference TRBV7-8 and TRBJ1-2): GAGVSQSPRYKVAKRGQDVALRCDPISGHVSLFWYQQALGQGPEFLTYFQNEAQLDKSGLPSDRFFAERPEGSVSTLKIQRTQQEDSAVYLCASSSGTAYGYTFGSGTRLTVV.

By share of the sample, this clonotype is large. The chain has TRBV7-9 and TRBJ2-7; 10 bases map to TRBD1. In germline, CDR1 is SEHNR, CDR2 FQNEAQ (reference sequence). V was clipped by 6 bases and J by 4 bases; unmatched bases: 12. This CDR3 region has 16 residues. DNA for the CDR3: TGTGCCAGCAGTCCTTCCGGCGGACAGGGGGATTACGAGCAGTACTTC. Translated: CASSPSGGQGDYEQYF. The entire variable domain, with the rest obtained from reference TRBV7-9 and TRBJ2-7, is as follows: DTGVSQNPRHKITKRGQNVTFRCDPISEHNRLYWYRQTLGQGPEFLTYFQNEAQLEKSRLLSDRFSAERPKGSFSTLEIQRTEQGDSAMYLCASSPSGGQGDYEQYFGPGTRLTVT.

This clonotype was observed at least ten times. This chain connects TRBV6-1 to TRBJ2-7, with no clear D. CDR3 length: 13 amino acids. V was pared by 6 bases and J by 6 bases, with 15 bases between. Germline-derived CDR1 and CDR2 are MNHNS and SASEGT. The CDR3 DNA is TGTGCCAGCAGCATGGACCGGCTGCGCGAGCAGTACTTC. This codes for CASSMDRLREQYF.

This clonotype was found a few times. CDR3 nucleotide sequence: TGTGCCAGCAGCTTGGGACAGGGGGTAACCTACGAGCAGTACTTC. Protein: CASSLGQGVTYEQYF. The J gene is TRBJ2-7, the V gene TRBV7-8; 11 bases are shared with TRBD1. The length of the CDR3 is 15 residues. Unmatched junction bases numbered 3, after V lost 3 bases and J lost 2 bases. The germline V gene has CDR1 SGHVS and CDR2 FQNEAQ.

This clonotype was observed a handful of times. The rearrangement uses TRBV7-8 and TRBJ1-2; D is unresolved. V was shortened by 0 bases and J by 2 bases, with 13 bases between the two germline ends. The CDR3 has 16 amino acids. Per germline, CDR1 SGHVS and CDR2 FQNEAQ. CDR3 in DNA: TGTGCCAGCAGCTTAGCAGGACGGGTTGGGAACTATGGCTACACCTTC. Protein sequence: CASSLAGRVGNYGYTF.

The CDR3 spells CASSFMGQADTEAFF. As DNA, the CDR3 is TGTGCCAGCAGCTTTATGGGACAGGCGGACACTGAAGCTTTCTTT. The chain has TRBV7-8 and TRBJ1-1, with 8 bases identical to TRBD1. The CDR3 has 15 amino acids. Germline V CDR1 and CDR2: SGHVS, FQNEAQ. With 3 bases clipped from V and 3 bases from J, the junction kept 6 bases outside the gene matches.

This clonotype was observed a handful of times. V is TRBV7-9 and J is TRBJ2-5; D is ambiguous. This CDR3 has 13 amino acids. From germline, CDR1 is SEHNR and CDR2 FQNEAQ (reference sequence). The ends were cut back, 1 base at V and 1 base at J, with 4 bases in the middle. The CDR3 sequence: CASSLVPQETQYF. The CDR3 DNA sequence: TGTGCCAGCAGCTTAGTGCCCCAAGAGACCCAGTACTTC.

This clonotype was found a few times. The CDR3 sequence: CASNPGIHYGYTF. The CDR3 coding sequence is TGTGCCAGCAACCCGGGGATCCACTATGGCTACACCTTC. The chain joins TRBV28 to TRBJ1-2; D gene unclear. CDR1 MDHEN and CDR2 SYDVKM come from the germline V gene. The length of the CDR3 is 13 residues. With 7 bases removed from V and 3 bases from J, the gap between germline ends came to 12 bases.

At least ten counts were recorded for this clonotype. The rearrangement links TRBV12-3 or TRBV12-4 to TRBJ1-1, with TRBD1 matching over 8 bases. With V trimmed by 5 bases and J by 6 bases, 5 bases remained unmatched. The CDR3 extends over 13 amino acids. The CDR3 DNA reads TGTGCCAGCAGTCCCGGGACAGGCGCTGAAGCTTTCTTT. Its translation is CASSPGTGAEAFF.

V usage is TRBV3-1 and J usage is TRBJ2-5; D is perhaps TRBD2 (7 bases). Trimming took off 3 bases at V and 5 bases at J, with 10 bases between the two ends. Looked up from germline, CDR1 is LGHDT and CDR2 is YNNKEL (reference sequence). The CDR3 has 13 amino acids. CDR3 in DNA: TGTGCCAGCAGCCAGGCGGGGGCGGAGACCCAGTACTTC. It is translated as CASSQAGAETQYF.

This clonotype appeared a few times. This CDR3 reads CASSISVPMNTEAFF. CDR3 DNA: TGTGCCAGTAGTATTTCAGTTCCCATGAACACTGAAGCTTTCTTT. This rearrangement joins TRBV19 to TRBJ1-1; D uncertain. Trimming removed 3 bases from V and 0 bases from J, with 11 bases in between. This CDR3 is built from 15 residues. The V gene's germline CDR1 is LNHDA and CDR2 SQIVND (reference sequence).

This sequence joins TRBV19 and TRBJ2-3; the D gene is possibly TRBD2 (7 bases). From germline, CDR1 is LNHDA and CDR2 SQIVND (reference sequence). CDR3 size: 15 residues. Trimming left V 9 bases short and J 4 bases short, with 20 bases between. CDR3 DNA sequence: TGTGCCAGCTCCCCCGGAGGGGGGGTCCCAGATACGCAGTATTTT. This encodes CASSPGGGVPDTQYF.

V gene TRBV7-8 combines with J gene TRBJ1-3, with TRBD1 identical over 8 bases. J lost 2 bases, V lost 5 bases, and 5 bases had no gene match. The CDR3 sequence is 15 residues long. The germline CDR1 and CDR2 sequences are SGHVS and FQNEAQ. CDR3 sequence: CASSTDRVTGNTIYF. CDR3 nucleotides: TGTGCCAGCAGCACGGACAGGGTCACTGGAAACACCATATATTTT.

The rearrangement joins TRBV11-2 to TRBJ1-1, with unresolved D. The V end was cut by 2 bases, the J end by 1 base, with 8 bases between. The CDR3 has 14 amino acids. Germline CDR1 SGHAT, CDR2 FQNNGV. As DNA, the CDR3 is TGTGCCAGCAGCTTAAAGGGCGAGAACACTGAAGCTTTCTTT. Protein: CASSLKGENTEAFF.

The chain recombines TRBV19 with TRBJ1-4; no clear D gene. The germline V gene has CDR1 LNHDA and CDR2 SQIVND (reference sequence). This CDR3 has 12 residues. Trimming took 4 bases from V and 6 from J, leaving 6 bases between them. CDR3 residues: CASSKGDEKLFF. The CDR3 DNA follows: TGTGCCAGTAGTAAAGGCGATGAAAAACTGTTTTTT.

This clonotype came up many times. The chain is built from TRBV19 and TRBJ2-7, with 9 nucleotides matching TRBD1. The germline V gene encodes CDR1 LNHDA and CDR2 SQIVND (reference sequence). V shed 3 bases and J 6 bases; nucleotides not matched to a gene: 9. The CDR3 has 15 residues. CDR3 DNA: TGTGCCAGTAGTATCAAAACAGGGGGCCGGAGCGAGCAGTACTTC. This sequence encodes CASSIKTGGRSEQYF.

This clonotype was detected many times. The V and J genes are TRBV2 and TRBJ1-6, with TRBD1 identical over 9 bases. Germline CDR1 SNHLY, CDR2 FYNNEI. The CDR3 consists of 18 residues. With 7 bases clipped from V and 4 bases from J, the junction kept 14 bases outside the gene matches. The CDR3 nucleotides are TGTGCCAGCAAAGGCCCCCGTCGGGACAGGGTTTATAATTCACCCCTCCACTTT. Translating it yields CASKGPRRDRVYNSPLHF. Full variable domain (outside the CDR3, taken from reference TRBV2 and TRBJ1-6): EPEVTQTPSHQVTQMGQEVILRCVPISNHLYFYWYRQILGQKVEFLVSFYNNEISEKSEIFDDQFSVERPDGSNFTLKIRSTKLEDSAMYFCASKGPRRDRVYNSPLHFGNGTRLTVT.

At least ten counts were recorded for this clonotype. This chain joins TRBV7-2 and TRBJ2-1, with TRBD2 as a possible D gene (7 bases). The length of the CDR3 is 15 residues. The V end was cut by 4 bases, the J end by 1 base, with 11 bases between. The germline V gene has CDR1 SGHTA and CDR2 FQGNSA. The CDR3 loop reads CASSSEGGSYNEQFF. CDR3 DNA sequence: TGTGCCAGCAGCTCAGAGGGGGGGTCCTACAATGAGCAGTTCTTC.

The rearrangement uses TRBV2 and TRBJ2-7; 7 bases are shared with TRBD1. Looked up from germline, CDR1 is SNHLY and CDR2 is FYNNEI. V lost 4 bases and J lost 3; bases outside the gene matches: 3. The CDR3 consists of 13 residues. The CDR3 spells CASSGQGFYEQYF. The CDR3 nucleotides read TGTGCCAGCAGTGGACAGGGATTCTACGAGCAGTACTTC.

The J gene is TRBJ1-6, the V gene TRBV20-1, with TRBD1 as a possible D gene (5 bases). The ends were cut back, 2 bases at V and 3 bases at J, with 14 bases in the middle. There are 16 residues in the CDR3. Germline V gene sequence: CDR1 DFQATT, CDR2 SNEGSKA (reference sequence). The CDR3 DNA sequence: TGCAGTGCTAGAATAAAGGACAAGATCTATAATTCACCCCTCCACTTT. This encodes CSARIKDKIYNSPLHF.

V and J are TRBV2 and TRBJ2-7, with TRBD1 matching 10 bases. The length of the CDR3 is 13 residues. Losses at the gene ends were 7 bases for V and 5 bases for J; bases not matched to a gene: 5. Germline loops: CDR1 SNHLY, CDR2 FYNNEI. In DNA form, the CDR3 reads TGTGCCAGCATTGGAGGGACAGGGGACGAGCAGTACTTC. Its translation: CASIGGTGDEQYF.

Written as DNA, the CDR3 is TGTGCCAGCAGCTTACCATCGGGCGGACACAGCTACGAGCAGTACTTC. Protein: CASSLPSGGHSYEQYF. The chain links TRBV7-2 to TRBJ2-7; D possibly corresponds to TRBD1 (5 bases). Trimming shortened V by 2 bases and J by 3 bases, and 17 bases separated the two germline ends. Per germline, CDR1 SGHTA and CDR2 FQGNSA. This CDR3 region has 16 residues.

CDR3 sequence reads: CASSIRDRALAETQYF. As DNA, the CDR3 is TGTGCCAGCAGCATACGGGACAGAGCCTTAGCGGAGACCCAGTACTTC. This chain links TRBV11-2 with TRBJ2-5; TRBD1 agrees at 7 bases. V shed 5 bases, J shed 5 bases, and the junction held 14 bases outside the gene matches. The CDR3 is 16 amino acids. Germline V gene lookup returns CDR1 SGHAT and CDR2 FQNNGV.